This T cell receptor beta chain was recorded in a study of brain T cells in children with intractable seizures. Study findings and constraints: Clones missing pre-surgery may reflect undersampling of that blood sample.

Some clones are missing from TCRdb's copy, which holds only in-frame ones; the method was immunoSEQ multiplex PCR. This repertoire shows fewer than 85,000 clones, more than 85% found once; its top ten account for approximately 1.5%. As for this clone: Its antigen is undetermined.

The V and J ends lost 4 bases and 11 bases respectively, with 9 bases between them. In germline, CDR1 is MNHEY, CDR2 SMNVEV (reference sequence). This CDR3 is built from 12 residues. Sequencing was limited to surgery cases with top T cell transcript signatures in brain tissue. At least one anti-epileptic drug was given before surgery. The sequencing used peripheral blood, collected at surgery. This receptor was obtained from a boy under two years old with tuberous sclerosis and intractable seizures. This rearrangement joins TRBV27 to TRBJ1-6; perhaps TRBD1 as D (6 bases). Written as DNA, the CDR3 is TGTGCCAGCAGTTATCGGGGGCCACCCCTCCACTTT. Residues: CASSYRGPPLHF.